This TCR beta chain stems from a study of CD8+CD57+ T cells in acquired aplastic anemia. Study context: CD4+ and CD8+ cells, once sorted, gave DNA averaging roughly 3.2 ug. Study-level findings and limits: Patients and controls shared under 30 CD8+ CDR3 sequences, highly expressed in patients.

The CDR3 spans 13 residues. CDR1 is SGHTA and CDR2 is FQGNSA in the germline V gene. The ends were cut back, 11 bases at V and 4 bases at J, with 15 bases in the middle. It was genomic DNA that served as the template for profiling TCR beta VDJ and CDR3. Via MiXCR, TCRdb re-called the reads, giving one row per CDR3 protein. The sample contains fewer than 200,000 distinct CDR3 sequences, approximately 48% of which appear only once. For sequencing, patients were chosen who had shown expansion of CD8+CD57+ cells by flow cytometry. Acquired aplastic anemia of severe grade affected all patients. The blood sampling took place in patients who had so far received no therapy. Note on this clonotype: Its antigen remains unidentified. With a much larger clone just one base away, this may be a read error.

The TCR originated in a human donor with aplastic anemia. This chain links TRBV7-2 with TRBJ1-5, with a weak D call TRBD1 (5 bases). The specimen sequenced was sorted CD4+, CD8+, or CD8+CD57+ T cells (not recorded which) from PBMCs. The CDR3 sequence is CAWGGIGNQPQHF. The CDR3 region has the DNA TGTGCCTGGGGCGGAATCGGGAATCAGCCCCAGCATTTT.